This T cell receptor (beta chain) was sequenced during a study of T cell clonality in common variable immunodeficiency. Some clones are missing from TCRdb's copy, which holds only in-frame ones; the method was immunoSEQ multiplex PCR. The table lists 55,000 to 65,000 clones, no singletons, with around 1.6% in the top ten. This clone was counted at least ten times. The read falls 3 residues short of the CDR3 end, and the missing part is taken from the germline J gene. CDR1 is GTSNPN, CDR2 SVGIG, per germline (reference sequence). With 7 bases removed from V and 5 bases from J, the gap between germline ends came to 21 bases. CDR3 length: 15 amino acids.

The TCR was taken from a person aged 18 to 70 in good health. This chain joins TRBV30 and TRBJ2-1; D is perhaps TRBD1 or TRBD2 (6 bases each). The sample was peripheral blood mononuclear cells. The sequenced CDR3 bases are TGTGCCTTATGGACTGGCGGGAAGGGGGACAATGAG. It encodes CALWTGGKGDNE. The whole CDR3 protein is CALWTGGKGDNEQFF.